These T cell receptor beta chains were read from a single sample in a study of OX40 agonist ivuxolimab in advanced cancers. TCRdb's copy holds only in-frame clones and misses some; the assay was immunoSEQ multiplex PCR. The data contain about 40,000 clones, roughly 84% of them singletons. The input for sequencing was CD4+ or CD8+ T cells sorted from blood, taken in a trial of the OX40 agonist ivuxolimab. These receptors were taken from an adult with an advanced solid tumor such as melanoma, head and neck, liver or kidney cancer. Each CDR3 is given with its conserved first and last residue. The D gene is left open where the match is weak. The size of a clone is reported for some rows only, either as once, few or many, or as a class for expanded clones.

j_call	clone_size	cdr3_length	d_call	v_call	cdr3_nt	cdr3_aa
TRBJ2-5	NA	15	NA	TRBV7-6	TGTGCCAGCAGCTTGTCCAGGGTGCAACAGGAGACCCAGTACTTC	CASSLSRVQQETQYF
TRBJ2-7	NA	14	NA	TRBV14	TGTGCCAGCAGAAAGTCAGGGTTAACCTACGAGCAGTACTTC	CASRKSGLTYEQYF
TRBJ2-7	NA	14	TRBD1	TRBV11-2	TGTGCCAGCAGCTGGACAGGGGCCTCCTACGAGCAGTACTTC	CASSWTGASYEQYF
TRBJ2-5	once	16	TRBD2	TRBV4-2	TGTGCCAGCAGCCAAGTGGGGACTAGCGGACAAGAGACCCAGTACTTC	CASSQVGTSGQETQYF
TRBJ1-5	NA	16	NA	TRBV4-3	TGCGCCAGCAGCCAAGCCCATGGGCAGGGCTGGCAGCCCCAGCATTTT	CASSQAHGQGWQPQHF
TRBJ2-7	NA	13	TRBD2	TRBV14	TGTGCCAGCAGGCAAGGGACTAGCTACGAGCAGTACTTC	CASRQGTSYEQYF
TRBJ1-5	NA	13	NA	TRBV6-5	TGTGCCAGCAGTGTGGTGGTCTATCAGCCCCAGCATTTT	CASSVVVYQPQHF
TRBJ2-7	NA	16	NA	TRBV14	TGTGCCAGCAGCCACCCGTGGGGGGCGAATATCCACGAGCAGTACTTC	CASSHPWGANIHEQYF
TRBJ2-3	NA	16	NA	TRBV9	TGTGCCAGCAGCGTAGGGAGCGGGACAGTCACAGATACGCAGTATTTT	CASSVGSGTVTDTQYF
TRBJ2-2	NA	13	NA	TRBV16	TGTGCCAGCAGCCAATCGGGGCAGGGAGAGCTGTTTTTT	CASSQSGQGELFF
TRBJ2-7	NA	18	TRBD2	TRBV19	TGTGCCAGTAGTAGAAGGATCGTTCGTAGCGGGAATTCCTACGAGCAGTACTTC	CASSRRIVRSGNSYEQYF
TRBJ2-4	NA	15	TRBD2	TRBV13	TGTGCCAGCAGCCCGGGGGGGGGCCCCAAAAACATTCAGTACTTC	CASSPGGGPKNIQYF
TRBJ2-7	NA	11	TRBD1	TRBV29-1	TGCAGCGTGGGACAGGGACACGAGCAGTACTTC	CSVGQGHEQYF
TRBJ2-7	NA	18	NA	TRBV11-3	TGTGCCAGCAGCTTAGATCGCTTGGCGGTTAGGGAGGCGGGCGAGCAGTACTTC	CASSLDRLAVREAGEQYF
TRBJ1-5	NA	14	TRBD1	TRBV30	TGTGCCTGGAGTCGAGCAGGGGGCGGTCAGCCCCAGCATTTT	CAWSRAGGGQPQHF
TRBJ1-1	NA	12	NA	TRBV7-9	TGTGCCAGCAGCTTATATGACCCTGAAGCTTTCTTT	CASSLYDPEAFF
TRBJ1-3	NA	15	TRBD1	TRBV6-5	TGTGCCAGCAGTTACTCAGGGGGCTCCGGAAACACCATATATTTT	CASSYSGGSGNTIYF
TRBJ2-3	NA	14	TRBD2	TRBV5-6	TGTGCCAGCAGCTTGGGTAGCGGGGCAGATACGCAGTATTTT	CASSLGSGADTQYF
TRBJ2-3	NA	15	TRBD2	TRBV9	TGTGCCAGCAGCGTTCTAGCGGGAGTCCCAGATACGCAGTATTTT	CASSVLAGVPDTQYF
TRBJ2-7	NA	15	NA	TRBV19	TGTGCCAGTAGCCAAACAGGTGGAAGCTCCTACGAGCAGTACTTC	CASSQTGGSSYEQYF
TRBJ2-1	NA	16	NA	TRBV6-1	TGTGCCAGCAGTGAAATCGTATTTCTGGGCGACAATGAGCAGTTCTTC	CASSEIVFLGDNEQFF
TRBJ1-2	few	14	TRBD1	TRBV6-1	TGTGCCAGCAGTGCCCATAGGGACAGCTATGGCTACACCTTC	CASSAHRDSYGYTF
TRBJ2-1	NA	16	TRBD2	TRBV12-5	TGTGCTAGTGGTTTGGTCGGACTAGCGATCTACAATGAGCAGTTCTTC	CASGLVGLAIYNEQFF
TRBJ1-5	once	14	NA	TRBV9	TGTGCCAGCAGCCTTCAAGGGAGTAATCAGCCCCAGCATTTT	CASSLQGSNQPQHF
TRBJ1-5	NA	13	NA	TRBV4-1	TGCGCCAGCAGCCAGGGGGGAGTTCAGCCCCAGCATTTT	CASSQGGVQPQHF
TRBJ2-7	NA	12	NA	TRBV13	TGTGCCAGCAGCCCTCTTTTTGGGGTAAGGGACTTC	CASSPLFGVRDF
TRBJ2-5	NA	17	NA	TRBV5-6	TGTGCCAGCAGCCAGCTATCGGGCGGCCTGTTCGAAGAGACCCAGTACTTC	CASSQLSGGLFEETQYF
TRBJ1-5	NA	13	NA	TRBV27	TGTGCCAGCAGCGATCGTAGCAATCAGCCCCAGCATTTT	CASSDRSNQPQHF
TRBJ2-2	NA	15	NA	TRBV9	TGTGCCAGCAGCTCTCACTACGTAGGCACCGGGGAGCTGTTTTTT	CASSSHYVGTGELFF
TRBJ1-5	few	14	NA	TRBV21-1	TGTGCCAGCAGCAAAGCGCCCAGAAATCAGCCCCAGCATTTT	CASSKAPRNQPQHF
TRBJ2-1	NA	13	NA	TRBV12-2	TGTGCAAGTCGCTCCTTCACTGGAGATGAGCAGTTCTTC	CASRSFTGDEQFF
TRBJ1-5	many	15	TRBD1	TRBV9	TGTGCCAGCAGCGTAGGAGGGGACAGTTATCAGCCCCAGCATTTT	CASSVGGDSYQPQHF